Listed below are T cell receptor beta chains from one sample, sequenced in a study of blood T cell repertoires in COVID-19. Produced via immunoSEQ multiplex PCR; TCRdb's table is partial and in-frame only. The sample lists some 350,000 clones; 90% were seen once. The sample comprised peripheral blood. These TCRs come from a man between 18 and 35 years old with active or convalescent COVID-19. The CDR3 runs from the conserved cysteine through the conserved F or W. Each record gives: J gene, clone size, D gene, V gene, CDR3 protein, CDR3 DNA. A D gene is named only where the DNA matches it firmly. Expanded clones get a size class; other rows say once, few or many, or leave the size out.

TRBJ1-1 | . | . | TRBV4-1 | CASRALGQKNTEAFF | TGCGCCAGCAGGGCTTTAGGACAGAAGAACACTGAAGCTTTCTTT
TRBJ1-1 | . | . | TRBV11-2 | CASSPGGEAFF | TGTGCCAGCAGCCCCGGGGGTGAAGCTTTCTTT
TRBJ2-5 | . | TRBD2 | TRBV9 | CASSLSSSGQETQYF | TGTGCCAGCAGCCTCTCTTCTAGCGGCCAAGAGACCCAGTACTTC
TRBJ2-4 | few | TRBD1 | TRBV7-2 | CASSSTGTGENIQYF | TGTGCCAGCAGCTCGACCGGGACAGGGGAAAACATTCAGTACTTC
TRBJ1-5 | . | . | TRBV9 | CASSVGGQYSNQPQHF | TGTGCCAGCAGCGTAGGGGGACAATATAGCAATCAGCCCCAGCATTTT
TRBJ2-7 | . | TRBD1 | TRBV5-1 | CASSLGDREGHEQYF | TGCGCCAGCAGCTTGGGGGACAGGGAGGGCCACGAGCAGTACTTC
TRBJ2-3 | . | . | TRBV6-6 | CASTYTGKDTQYF | TGTGCCAGCACTTACACGGGGAAGGATACGCAGTATTTT
TRBJ1-6 | . | . | TRBV14 | CASSQETGYNSPLHF | TGTGCCAGCAGCCAAGAAACGGGGTATAATTCACCCCTCCACTTT
TRBJ1-3 | . | . | TRBV28 | CASSSHSDRRNTIYF | TGTGCCAGCAGTTCGCACAGTGACAGGAGAAACACCATATATTTT
TRBJ2-5 | . | . | TRBV28 | CASSPGTYEETQYF | TGTGCCAGCAGTCCGGGGACTTACGAAGAGACCCAGTACTTC
TRBJ2-7 | . | TRBD1 | TRBV18 | CASSPDQGAEQYF | TGTGCCAGCTCACCCGATCAGGGGGCCGAGCAGTACTTC
TRBJ1-6 | . | . | TRBV2 | CASTIGTTNSPLHF | TGTGCCAGTACTATCGGCACAACTAATTCACCCCTCCACTTT
TRBJ1-5 | . | . | TRBV10-3 | CAISVGGGQPQHF | TGTGCCATCAGTGTCGGAGGAGGACAGCCCCAGCATTTT
TRBJ2-7 | . | TRBD1 | TRBV28 | CASSLGDRAKYF | TGTGCCAGCAGTTTAGGGGACAGGGCTAAGTACTTC
TRBJ2-2 | . | TRBD2 | TRBV5-4 | CASSLLILAGDGGELFF | TGTGCCAGCAGCTTGCTGATTCTAGCGGGAGATGGCGGGGAGCTGTTTTTT
TRBJ2-1 | . | TRBD1 | TRBV2 | CASIEGAFYNEQFF | TGTGCCAGCATAGAGGGGGCTTTCTACAATGAGCAGTTCTTC
TRBJ1-5 | . | . | TRBV3-1/TRBV3-2 | CASSQGDSRPQHF | TGTGCCAGCAGCCAAGGCGATTCACGGCCCCAGCATTTT
TRBJ2-3 | . | TRBD2 | TRBV29-1 | CSVRSGGSTDTQYF | TGCAGCGTGAGAAGCGGGGGTAGCACAGATACGCAGTATTTT
TRBJ2-7 | . | TRBD1 | TRBV27 | CASSFHYRGGNEQYF | TGTGCCAGCAGTTTCCATTACAGGGGCGGCAACGAGCAGTACTTC
TRBJ1-3 | . | . | TRBV6-2/TRBV6-3 | CASSYPTGLSGNTIYF | TGTGCCAGCAGTTACCCGACAGGACTCTCTGGAAACACCATATATTTT
TRBJ2-1 | . | . | TRBV5-6 | CASSLIGASSYNEQFF | TGTGCCAGCAGCTTGATAGGGGCCAGCTCCTACAATGAGCAGTTCTTC
TRBJ2-7 | . | TRBD2 | TRBV7-3 | CASSPTGTSGTYEQYF | TGTGCCAGCAGCCCAACAGGGACTAGCGGTACCTACGAGCAGTACTTC